Sequencing of this T cell receptor (beta chain) was carried out in a study of blood T cell repertoires in COVID-19. Germline values: CDR1 MNHNY, CDR2 SVGAGI (reference sequence). This CDR3 contains 14 residues. Trimming took off 5 bases at V and 2 bases at J, with 10 bases between the two ends. Profiling relied on immunoSEQ multiplex PCR, and the TCRdb table lists in-frame clones only, not all of them. The profile shows nearly 250,000 clones, approximately 82% of them singletons. Sample: peripheral blood. The clonotype originates from a woman aged 80 or over with acute or convalescent COVID-19. The chain links TRBV6-6 to TRBJ1-3; D possibly corresponds to TRBD1 (6 bases). CDR3 amino acids: CASSMDSTGNTIYF. The CDR3 DNA follows: TGTGCCAGCAGTATGGACAGCACTGGAAACACCATATATTTT.